This T cell receptor (beta chain) was captured by sequencing in a study of T cells in Graves' hyperthyroidism and ophthalmopathy. Study details: The authors collected peripheral blood at initial diagnosis, before any treatment.

In regard to this clonotype: Its target is unknown. A clone one base away is much larger, so this may be a read error.

Broader study findings: Blood shared most expanded thyroid clonotypes above 0.001.

Researchers took RNA transcripts and amplified the TCR beta CDR3 regions from them. The study used the HTBI primer set for a first-round RT-PCR of the TCR CDR3. TCRdb re-called the multiplex PCR reads through MiXCR, storing one row per CDR3 protein. The sample lists more than 550,000 distinct CDR3 sequences; around a sixth were seen once. Hyperthyroidism in the patients, aged 18 to 65, was newly diagnosed and under 2 months in duration. What was sequenced was blood. This clonotype was obtained from a woman aged 45-59 years with Graves' hyperthyroidism that later progressed to Graves' ophthalmopathy.

The CDR3 nucleotides read TGTGCCAGCAGCTTAGGGGCGAACGGAAACACCATATATTTT. It encodes CASSLGANGNTIYF. The rearrangement uses TRBV11-2 and TRBJ1-3; unclear D gene. CDR3 length equals 14 residues. Germline V gives CDR1 SGHAT, CDR2 FQNNGV. V gave up 1 base and J gave up 4 bases, with 8 bases separating them. The full variable domain, completed using reference TRBV11-2 and TRBJ1-3, is EAGVAQSPRYKIIEKRQSVAFWCNPISGHATLYWYQQILGQGPKLLIQFQNNGVVDDSQLPKDRFSAERLKGVDSTLKIQPAKLEDSAVYLCASSLGANGNTIYFGEGSWLTVV.